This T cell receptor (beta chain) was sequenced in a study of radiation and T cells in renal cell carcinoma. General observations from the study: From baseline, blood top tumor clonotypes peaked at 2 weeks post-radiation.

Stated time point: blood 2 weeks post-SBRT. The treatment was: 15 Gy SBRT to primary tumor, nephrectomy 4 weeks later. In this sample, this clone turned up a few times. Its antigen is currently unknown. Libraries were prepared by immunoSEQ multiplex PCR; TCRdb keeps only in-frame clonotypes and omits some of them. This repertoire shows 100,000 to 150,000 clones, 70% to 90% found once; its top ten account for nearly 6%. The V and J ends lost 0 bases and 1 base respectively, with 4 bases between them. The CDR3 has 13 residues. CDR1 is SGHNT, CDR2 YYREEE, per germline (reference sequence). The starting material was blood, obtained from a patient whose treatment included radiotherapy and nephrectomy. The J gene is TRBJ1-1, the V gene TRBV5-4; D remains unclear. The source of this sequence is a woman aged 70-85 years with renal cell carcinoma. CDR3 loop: CASSLEQNTEAFF. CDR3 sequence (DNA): TGTGCCAGCAGCTTGGAACAGAACACTGAAGCTTTCTTT.